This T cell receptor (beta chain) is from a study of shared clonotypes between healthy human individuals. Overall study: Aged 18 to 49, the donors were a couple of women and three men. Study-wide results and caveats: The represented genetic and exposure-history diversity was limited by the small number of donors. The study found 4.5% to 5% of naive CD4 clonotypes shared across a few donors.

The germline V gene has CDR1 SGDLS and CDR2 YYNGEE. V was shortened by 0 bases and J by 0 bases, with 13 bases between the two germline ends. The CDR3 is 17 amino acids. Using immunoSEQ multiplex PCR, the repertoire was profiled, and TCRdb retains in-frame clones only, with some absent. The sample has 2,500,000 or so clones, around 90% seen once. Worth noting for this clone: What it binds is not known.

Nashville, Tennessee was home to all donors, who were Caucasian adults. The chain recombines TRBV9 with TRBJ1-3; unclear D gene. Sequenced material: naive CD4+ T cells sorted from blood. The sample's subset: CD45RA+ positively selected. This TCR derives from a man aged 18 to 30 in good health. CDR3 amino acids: CASSVGSVAYSGNTIYF. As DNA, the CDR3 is TGTGCCAGCAGCGTAGGTTCCGTCGCCTACTCTGGAAACACCATATATTTT.